This TCR beta chain comes out of a study of blood T cell repertoires in COVID-19. The overall study: Acute-phase and convalescent COVID-19 samples originated in the United States, Italy and Spain. T cells, B-cell-depleted T cells, or PBMCs supplied cDNA or gDNA.

Method: immunoSEQ multiplex PCR; TCRdb's copy keeps in-frame clones and lacks some. This sample has about 66,000 clones, with roughly 82% found just once. This clone was observed once. This CDR3 region has 12 residues. The germline gives CDR1 KGHSH, CDR2 LQKENI. V was clipped by 5 bases and J by 3 bases, with 4 bases between them. The J gene is TRBJ2-2, the V gene TRBV18; D not certain. Source material: peripheral blood. This TCR derives from a man in his sixties with acute or convalescent COVID-19. The CDR3 region has the DNA TGTGCCAGCTCAACAGACACCGGGGAGCTGTTTTTT. Amino acid sequence: CASSTDTGELFF.